These 14 T cell receptor beta chains came from one sample sequenced in a study of T cell responses to AZD1222 COVID-19 vaccine. Libraries were prepared by immunoSEQ multiplex PCR; TCRdb keeps only in-frame clonotypes and omits some of them. The sample has some 150,000 clones; approximately 89% are singletons. The source material was peripheral blood, sampled on day 0 of AZD1222 vaccination. The receptor source for this set is an adult in good health.

The chain combines TRBV19 with TRBJ2-7; D assignment may be TRBD1 or TRBD2 (6 bases each). V lost 1 base and J 7 bases, leaving 20 bases between the germline ends. The CDR3 contains 16 residues. Germline loops: CDR1 LNHDA, CDR2 SQIVND (reference sequence). This chain's CDR3 is CASSIVGPPQGTEQYF. CDR3 DNA sequence: TGTGCCAGTAGTATAGTTGGGCCTCCCCAGGGGACTGAGCAGTACTTC.

As for this clone: Sequence at one end of the junction differs from germline and may be a read error. V and J are TRBV24-1 and TRBJ2-5; D is perhaps TRBD1 (6 bases). The length of the CDR3 is 14 residues. Per germline, CDR1 KGHDR and CDR2 SFDVKD. The CDR3 reads CATSDNRAGETQYF. DNA of the CDR3: TGCGCCACCAGTGATAACAGGGCTGGCGAGACCCAGTACTTC.

The V gene is TRBV15, the J gene TRBJ2-7; possibly TRBD1 or TRBD2 for D (5 bases each). V dropped 5 bases and J dropped 7 bases, with 18 bases sitting between them. CDR3 size: 14 residues. In germline, CDR1 is LNHNV, CDR2 YYDKDF (reference sequence). The CDR3 region is CATSVYRDRREQYF. DNA of the CDR3: TGTGCCACCAGCGTCTACCGGGACCGGAGGGAGCAGTACTTC.

Only one count was recorded for this clone. The V call is TRBV25-1, the J call TRBJ2-3, with 7 bases aligning to TRBD1. V shed 3 bases and J 0 bases; nucleotides not matched to a gene: 3. The CDR3 has 15 residues. In germline, CDR1 is MGHDK, CDR2 SYGVNS. CDR3 sequence (DNA): TGTGCCAGCAGTGATTGGGGACAGAGCACAGATACGCAGTATTTT. This gives the protein CASSDWGQSTDTQYF.

The chain carries TRBV5-4 and TRBJ2-5; tentatively, D is TRBD2 (5 bases). Germline lookup yields CDR1 SGHNT and CDR2 YYREEE (reference sequence). V lost 0 bases to trimming and J lost 2 bases, with 8 bases between them. The CDR3 covers 14 residues. The CDR3 loop reads CASSLVGNQETQYF. The CDR3 bases are TGTGCCAGCAGCTTGGTCGGGAATCAAGAGACCCAGTACTTC.

This sequence joins TRBV7-3 and TRBJ2-1; 9 bases line up with TRBD1. V shed 3 bases, J shed 7 bases, and the junction held 7 bases outside the gene matches. This CDR3 comprises 15 residues. Germline values: CDR1 SGHTA, CDR2 FQGTGA. CDR3 loop: CASSFRGTGFNEQFF. CDR3 DNA sequence: TGTGCCAGCAGCTTCCGAGGGACAGGGTTTAATGAGCAGTTCTTC.

The chain joins TRBV3-1 (or the pseudogene TRBV3-2) to TRBJ1-6, with D possibly matching TRBD1 (6 bases). Trimming pared 1 base from V and 12 bases from J, leaving 22 bases between. CDR1 and CDR2 (germline): LGHDT, YNNKEL (reference sequence). The CDR3 has 17 residues. The CDR3 loop is CASSQGPWGGGVIPLHF. Written as DNA, the CDR3 is TGTGCCAGCAGCCAAGGCCCCTGGGGGGGCGGAGTAATACCCCTCCACTTT.

The sample holds many counts of this clone. V and J are TRBV6-1 and TRBJ2-4; D gene ambiguous. CDR3 length: 14 residues. The germline CDR1 and CDR2 sequences are MNHNS and SASEGT. With 0 bases removed from V and 11 bases from J, the gap between germline ends came to 14 bases. DNA of the CDR3: TGTGCCAGCAGTGAAGCGGGCAGGCTCGAAGTTCAGTACTTC. Residues: CASSEAGRLEVQYF.

The chain combines TRBV15 with TRBJ1-6, with D tentatively TRBD1 (6 bases). Germline loops: CDR1 LNHNV, CDR2 YYDKDF (reference sequence). The CDR3 consists of 15 residues. Trimming cost V 1 base and J 7 bases, with 11 bases left between them. The DNA for the CDR3 is TGTGCCACCAGCAGAGGACAGGTCTCGAATTCACCCCTCCACTTT. Its translation: CATSRGQVSNSPLHF.

V gene TRBV14 combines with J gene TRBJ1-2; unclear D gene. In germline, CDR1 is SGHDN, CDR2 FVKESK. This CDR3 has 15 residues. Trimming removed 0 bases at V and 8 bases at J, with 16 bases between. For the CDR3, the DNA is TGTGCCAGCAGCCAAGAGCTCTCCTCCATTGACGGCTACACCTTC. Residues: CASSQELSSIDGYTF.

V gene TRBV5-1 combines with J gene TRBJ2-1, with 12 bases that match TRBD2. The CDR3 is 18 residues long. V trimming: 6 bases; J trimming: 5 bases; junction bases outside the gene matches: 15. Germline V lookup: CDR1 SGHRS, CDR2 YFSETQ. This chain's CDR3 is CASTWTLAGGPGDNEQFF. CDR3 coding DNA: TGCGCCAGCACCTGGACACTAGCGGGAGGCCCGGGGGACAATGAGCAGTTCTTC.

This clone has only a few counts. This chain connects TRBV7-3 to TRBJ1-1; the D is unclear. Germline-derived CDR1 and CDR2 are SGHTA and FQGTGA. V was cut by 3 bases and J by 2 bases, with 7 bases left in between. This CDR3 comprises 13 residues. The CDR3 DNA follows: TGTGCCAGCAGCTTCTCGAGTAACACTGAAGCTTTCTTT. Residues: CASSFSSNTEAFF.

This clone was observed a single time. The rearrangement uses TRBV27 and TRBJ2-2, with 12 bases fitting TRBD1. Germline loops: CDR1 MNHEY, CDR2 SMNVEV (reference sequence). With V trimmed by 6 bases and J by 8 bases, 4 bases remained unmatched. The length of the CDR3 is 14 residues. DNA of the CDR3: TGTGCCAGCAGGGGACAGGGGGCGCGAGGGGAGCTGTTTTTT. It codes for CASRGQGARGELFF.

The chain recombines TRBV7-9 with TRBJ2-7, with 8 bases matching TRBD1. Germline-derived CDR1 and CDR2 are SEHNR and FQNEAQ (reference sequence). The CDR3 covers 14 residues. J was trimmed by 6 bases and V by 5 bases; bases with no gene match: 9. The CDR3: CASSGDRPKGEQYF. The CDR3 bases are TGTGCCAGCAGCGGGGACAGGCCTAAAGGCGAGCAGTACTTC.